A single sample gave rise to the 19 T cell receptor beta chains below, sequenced in a study of graft-versus-host responses after intestinal transplantation. Generated by immunoSEQ multiplex PCR, the TCRdb table keeps only in-frame clones and is missing some. The sample comprises 25,000 to 30,000 clones, 82% of which are singletons, and 0.7% rests with the top ten. For these TCRs, the target antigens are not known. The sample in question was unstimulated CD4+ T cells sorted from spleen or lymph node cells, obtained before intestinal transplant. These receptor sequences come from a human donor who received an intestinal transplant.

V and J are TRBV11-2 and TRBJ2-1, with 7 bases fitting TRBD2. The CDR3 covers 15 residues. Germline assignment: CDR1 SGHAT and CDR2 FQNNGV. V shed 4 bases, J shed 4 bases, and the junction held 7 bases outside the gene matches. DNA for the CDR3: TGTGCCAGCAGCTCGTTGGGGGGGATTTACAATGAGCAGTTCTTC. This translates into CASSSLGGIYNEQFF.

The V gene is TRBV6-6, the J gene TRBJ1-1; no reliable D call. Trimming left V 4 bases short and J 0 bases short, with 12 bases between. The CDR3 spans 15 residues. The germline gives CDR1 MNHNY, CDR2 SVGAGI (reference sequence). For the CDR3, the DNA is TGTGCCAGCAGTTCAGGCGGACTGTTGAACACTGAAGCTTTCTTT. It translates to CASSSGGLLNTEAFF.

This clone was counted once. The same CDR3 also results from other DNA sequences found in this sample. The V gene is TRBV11-2, the J gene TRBJ2-7, with a tentative D call TRBD2 (6 bases). Germline V CDR1 and CDR2: SGHAT, FQNNGV. V lost 1 base, J lost 7 bases, and 14 bases lay in between. The CDR3 length is 14 residues. This CDR3 reads CASSLGRGLGEQYF. CDR3 coding DNA: TGTGCCAGCAGCTTAGGGCGGGGACTTGGGGAGCAGTACTTC.

CDR3 protein: CASSLAGGRYNTEAFF. In DNA, the CDR3 is TGTGCCAGCAGCTTAGCAGGCGGCAGATATAACACTGAAGCTTTCTTT. The gene calls are TRBV7-2 and TRBJ1-1; no firm D call. The germline V gene has CDR1 SGHTA and CDR2 FQGNSA. The V end lost 0 bases, the J end lost 2 bases, and 13 bases lay between the germline ends. The CDR3 is 16 residues long. The entire variable domain, with the rest obtained from reference TRBV7-2 and TRBJ1-1, is as follows: GAGVSQSPSNKVTEKGKDVELRCDPISGHTALYWYRQSLGQGLEFLIYFQGNSAPDKSGLPSDRFSAERTGGSVSTLTIQRTQQEDSAVYLCASSLAGGRYNTEAFFGQGTRLTVV.

This chain uses TRBV12-2 with TRBJ1-1. TRBV12-2 is a known pseudogene. The CDR3 is made up of 17 amino acids. Here the CDR3 DNA reads TGTGCAAGTCGACCCAGGGGAGGATTGCCCCCGGTTGCTGAAGCTTTCTTT. Protein: CASRPRGGLPPVAEAFF.

This clone was detected a few times. This chain links TRBV9 with TRBJ2-3, with 7 bases lining up with TRBD2. This CDR3 comprises 17 residues. V shed 0 bases, J shed 1 base, and the junction held 8 bases outside the gene matches. Germline V gene sequence: CDR1 SGDLS, CDR2 YYNGEE. This CDR3 is CASSVGPGGRGTDTQYF. CDR3 DNA sequence: TGTGCCAGCAGCGTAGGGCCTGGCGGGAGAGGCACAGATACGCAGTATTTT.

J is TRBJ1-5 and V is TRBV10-3; TRBD1 matches at 8 bases. V was pared by 6 bases and J by 1 base, with 8 bases of the junction left unmatched. Germline values: CDR1 ENHRY, CDR2 SYGVKD. This CDR3 has 16 amino acids. The CDR3 region is CAIRAGTGESNQPQHF. The CDR3 region has the DNA TGTGCCATCAGGGCCGGGACAGGCGAGAGCAATCAGCCCCAGCATTTT.

The V call is TRBV28, the J call TRBJ1-6; the D is unclear. CDR1 MDHEN and CDR2 SYDVKM come from the germline V gene. V lost 6 bases, J lost 11 bases, and 20 bases lay in between. The CDR3 is 15 residues long. CDR3 nucleotides: TGTGCCAGCAGCTTTGCGGCAGCGTACGTTGCACCCCTCCACTTT. It translates to CASSFAAAYVAPLHF. Filled out from reference TRBV28 and TRBJ1-6, the complete variable domain reads DVKVTQSSRYLVKRTGEKVFLECVQDMDHENMFWYRQDPGLGLRLIYFSYDVKMKEKGDIPEGYSVSREKKERFSLILESASTNQTSMYLCASSFAAAYVAPLHFGNGTRLTVT.

In this sample, this clone turned up a few times. The DNA for the CDR3 is TGTGCCAGCAGCCAATGGACAGGGGGCTGGGCCGAGCAGTACTTC. As protein: CASSQWTGGWAEQYF. The gene calls are TRBV5-8 and TRBJ2-7; 11 bases agree with TRBD1. Germline CDR1 is SGHTS and CDR2 is YDEGEE. This CDR3 region has 15 residues. V lost 4 bases and J lost 6; bases outside the gene matches: 9.

The chain joins TRBV4-1 to TRBJ2-3; 8 bases map to TRBD1. The V segment lost 1 base and the J segment 6 bases; nucleotides outside the gene matches: 0. Germline values: CDR1 MGHRA, CDR2 YSYEKL. There are 13 residues in the CDR3. Here the CDR3 reads CASSQGQGDTQYF. CDR3 coding DNA: TGCGCCAGCAGCCAAGGACAGGGGGATACGCAGTATTTT.

The rearrangement joins TRBV19 to TRBJ1-5; no definite D call. The germline V and J ends were trimmed by 6 bases and 4 bases, with 10 bases remaining between them. The germline V gene encodes CDR1 LNHDA and CDR2 SQIVND (reference sequence). CDR3 length: 13 amino acids. The CDR3 sequence is CASSMTLNQPQHF. In DNA, the CDR3 is TGTGCCAGTAGCATGACACTAAATCAGCCCCAGCATTTT.

V and J are TRBV12-5 and TRBJ2-3, with D unresolved. Trimming took 2 bases from V and 2 from J, leaving 5 bases between them. CDR1 is LGHNT, CDR2 FRNRAP, per germline. The CDR3 runs 13 residues. The CDR3 DNA follows: TGTGCTAGTGGTTTGCGTTTCACAGATACGCAGTATTTT. It is translated as CASGLRFTDTQYF.

The V and J genes are TRBV6-5 and TRBJ1-2; 9 nucleotides agree with TRBD1. This CDR3 is built from 15 residues. Germline loops: CDR1 MNHEY, CDR2 SVGAGI. Losses at the gene ends were 6 bases for V and 5 bases for J; bases not matched to a gene: 10. The CDR3 loop is CASRPTGGRGYGYTF. The CDR3 DNA reads TGTGCCAGCAGGCCGACAGGGGGTAGAGGGTATGGCTACACCTTC.

The V call is TRBV28, the J call TRBJ1-1; D gene unclear. V lost 5 bases and J lost 6, with 13 bases in between. Germline V CDR1 and CDR2: MDHEN, SYDVKM. The CDR3 sequence is 13 residues long. CDR3 loop: CASSAAWVSEAFF. The CDR3 nucleotides read TGTGCCAGCAGTGCCGCGTGGGTATCTGAAGCTTTCTTT.

This rearrangement joins TRBV5-1 to TRBJ2-1; D is perhaps TRBD1 (6 bases). Per the germline V gene, CDR1 is SGHRS and CDR2 is YFSETQ. V was trimmed by 4 bases and J by 3 bases, leaving 8 bases between them. The CDR3 is 13 residues long. CDR3 DNA sequence: TGCGCCAGCAGCCCACAGGGCTACAATGAGCAGTTCTTC. This gives the protein CASSPQGYNEQFF. The whole variable domain, filled in from reference TRBV5-1 and TRBJ2-1, reads KAGVTQTPRYLIKTRGQQVTLSCSPISGHRSVSWYQQTPGQGLQFLFEYFSETQRNKGNFPGRFSGRQFSNSRSEMNVSTLELGDSALYLCASSPQGYNEQFFGPGTRLTVL.

This clone appeared once. This rearrangement joins TRBV1 to TRBJ1-1. TRBV1 is flagged as a pseudogene. This CDR3 is 16 amino acids long. The DNA of the CDR3 is TGCACCAGCCGTTCCTTGACAAGGAGAGTTTACACTGAAGCTTTCTTT. Encoded protein: CTSRSLTRRVYTEAFF.

The V and J genes are TRBV27 and TRBJ2-1; D gene unclear. CDR1 is MNHEY and CDR2 is SMNVEV in the germline V gene (reference sequence). Between the trimmed V and J ends, which lost 6 bases and 7 bases, there was a span of 10 bases. The CDR3 runs 12 residues. This CDR3 is CASRGIVNEQFF. CDR3 bases: TGTGCCAGCAGAGGGATAGTAAATGAGCAGTTCTTC.

The chain has TRBV6-5 and TRBJ2-7; possibly TRBD1 for D (6 bases). The CDR3 contains 12 residues. Trimming cost V 5 bases and J 6 bases, with 11 bases left between them. Germline V CDR1 and CDR2: MNHEY, SVGAGI. CDR3 DNA sequence: TGTGCCAGCAGTGTACAGGGTGGCGAGCAGTACTTC. It translates to CASSVQGGEQYF.

This chain links TRBV2 with TRBJ2-3; the D gene is possibly TRBD1 (5 bases). V was clipped by 4 bases and J by 1 base, with 6 bases between them. There are 13 residues in the CDR3. Germline CDR1 and CDR2: SNHLY and FYNNEI. CDR3 region: CASSAQGTDTQYF. In nucleotides, the CDR3 is TGTGCCAGCAGTGCACAGGGCACAGATACGCAGTATTTT.